These T cell receptor beta chains were read from a single sample in a study of T cell responses to AZD1222 COVID-19 vaccine. Sequenced by immunoSEQ multiplex PCR; TCRdb stores in-frame clones only, minus some. The sample shows roughly 130,000 clones, around 84% of them seen only once. Sequenced here: peripheral blood, sampled on day 0 of AZD1222 vaccination. The source is an adult in good health. Both conserved end residues are part of each CDR3. A D gene is named only where the DNA matches it firmly. Part of the rows lack a size; the others show once, few, many or a class for expanded clones.

j_gene: TRBJ1-2; v_gene: TRBV15; abundance: -; d_gene: TRBD1; CDR3nt: TGTGCCACCAGGACAGGGGGTAACTATGGCTACACCTTC; CDR3aa: CATRTGGNYGYTF
j_gene: TRBJ2-5; v_gene: TRBV29-1; abundance: few; d_gene: TRBD2; CDR3nt: TGCAGCGTAACAACAGGGACTAGCGGGAGTCTAGAGACCCAGTACTTC; CDR3aa: CSVTTGTSGSLETQYF
j_gene: TRBJ2-3; v_gene: TRBV9; abundance: -; d_gene: -; CDR3nt: TGTGCCAGCAGCAGGACAGATACGCAGTATTTT; CDR3aa: CASSRTDTQYF
j_gene: TRBJ2-2; v_gene: TRBV5-4; abundance: once; d_gene: -; CDR3nt: TGTGCCAGCAGCTTTAGGTTCAGCGCGAACACCGGGGAGCTGTTTTTT; CDR3aa: CASSFRFSANTGELFF
j_gene: TRBJ1-1; v_gene: TRBV11-2; abundance: few; d_gene: -; CDR3nt: TGTGCCAGCAGCTTAGCAACCATGAACACTGAAGCTTTCTTT; CDR3aa: CASSLATMNTEAFF
j_gene: TRBJ2-7; v_gene: TRBV28; abundance: -; d_gene: TRBD2; CDR3nt: TGTGCCAGCAGCCGGACTAGCGGTTACTACGAGCAGTACTTC; CDR3aa: CASSRTSGYYEQYF
j_gene: TRBJ1-5; v_gene: TRBV6-5; abundance: -; d_gene: TRBD1; CDR3nt: TGTGCCAGCAGACCCGACAGGGAGGATCAGCCCCAGCATTTT; CDR3aa: CASRPDREDQPQHF
j_gene: TRBJ1-4; v_gene: TRBV6-5; abundance: -; d_gene: -; CDR3nt: TGTGCCAGCAGTTACGCGGGGAGGGTCGGGGAAAAACTGTTTTTT; CDR3aa: CASSYAGRVGEKLFF
j_gene: TRBJ2-1; v_gene: TRBV3-1/TRBV3-2; abundance: -; d_gene: TRBD2; CDR3nt: TGTGCCAGCAGGTCCGGGACTAGCGGGGCCGGGGGCCAGTTCTTC; CDR3aa: CASRSGTSGAGGQFF
j_gene: TRBJ1-4; v_gene: TRBV3-1/TRBV3-2; abundance: once; d_gene: -; CDR3nt: TGTGCCAGCAGCCAAGATGGGGGTTTTCCGGGAAAACTGTTTTTT; CDR3aa: CASSQDGGFPGKLFF
j_gene: TRBJ2-3; v_gene: TRBV25-1; abundance: few; d_gene: -; CDR3nt: TGTGCCAGCAGTGGAAGCACAGATACGCAGTATTTT; CDR3aa: CASSGSTDTQYF
j_gene: TRBJ2-5; v_gene: TRBV18; abundance: -; d_gene: -; CDR3nt: TGTGCCAGCTCACCGCATCCCAGGGAAGAGACCCAGTACTTC; CDR3aa: CASSPHPREETQYF
j_gene: TRBJ2-2; v_gene: TRBV18; abundance: -; d_gene: -; CDR3nt: TGTGCCAGCTCACCCAGGGGAGAGAACACCGGGGAGCTGTTTTTT; CDR3aa: CASSPRGENTGELFF
j_gene: TRBJ1-2; v_gene: TRBV4-3; abundance: -; d_gene: -; CDR3nt: TGCGCCAGCAGCCGAACAATGTCAGGACAGTCAAACTATGGCTACACCTTC; CDR3aa: CASSRTMSGQSNYGYTF
j_gene: TRBJ2-3; v_gene: TRBV30; abundance: -; d_gene: TRBD2; CDR3nt: TGTGCCTGGGGGGGACTAGCGGGCACAGATACGCAGTATTTT; CDR3aa: CAWGGLAGTDTQYF
j_gene: TRBJ2-1; v_gene: TRBV6-2/TRBV6-3; abundance: -; d_gene: -; CDR3nt: TGTGCCAGCAGTTTTTTGGAAAATGAGCAGTTCTTC; CDR3aa: CASSFLENEQFF
j_gene: TRBJ1-1; v_gene: TRBV3-1/TRBV3-2; abundance: -; d_gene: -; CDR3nt: TGTGCCAGCAGCCAAGGTATGCCCACTGAAGCTTTCTTT; CDR3aa: CASSQGMPTEAFF
j_gene: TRBJ2-5; v_gene: TRBV28; abundance: -; d_gene: -; CDR3nt: TGTGCCAGCAGCCTCCCGGGACGCCGGCGAGAGACCCAGTACTTC; CDR3aa: CASSLPGRRRETQYF
j_gene: TRBJ1-4; v_gene: TRBV7-9; abundance: -; d_gene: -; CDR3nt: TGTGCCAGCAGCTCCCGGGACACACTGTTTTTT; CDR3aa: CASSSRDTLFF
j_gene: TRBJ1-4; v_gene: TRBV9; abundance: once; d_gene: -; CDR3nt: TGTGCCAGCAGCGCGGTCGGAGCAACTAATGAAAAACTGTTTTTT; CDR3aa: CASSAVGATNEKLFF
j_gene: TRBJ2-1; v_gene: TRBV7-3; abundance: once; d_gene: -; CDR3nt: TGTGCCAGCAGCCCTGGGACACCCAATGAGCAGTTCTTC; CDR3aa: CASSPGTPNEQFF
j_gene: TRBJ1-2; v_gene: TRBV6-5; abundance: -; d_gene: TRBD1; CDR3nt: TGTGCCAGCAGTAGGACAGGGGGGGACTACACCTTC; CDR3aa: CASSRTGGDYTF
j_gene: TRBJ1-5; v_gene: TRBV7-8; abundance: -; d_gene: -; CDR3nt: TGTGCCAGCAGCCCTTCGGACAGCCTGTTACTCAGGCCCCAGCATTTT; CDR3aa: CASSPSDSLLLRPQHF
j_gene: TRBJ1-4; v_gene: TRBV4-2; abundance: -; d_gene: TRBD1; CDR3nt: TGTGCCAGCAGCCTTGGACAGGGGCTCGATGAAAAACTGTTTTTT; CDR3aa: CASSLGQGLDEKLFF
j_gene: TRBJ2-7; v_gene: TRBV6-5; abundance: -; d_gene: TRBD1; CDR3nt: TGTGCCAGCAGTTTGGGACAGGGTCCTTACGAGCAGTACTTC; CDR3aa: CASSLGQGPYEQYF
j_gene: TRBJ2-6; v_gene: TRBV9; abundance: -; d_gene: -; CDR3nt: TGTGCCAGCAGCTCGCCTTCCTCTGGGGCCAACGTCCTGACTTTC; CDR3aa: CASSSPSSGANVLTF
j_gene: TRBJ1-1; v_gene: TRBV19; abundance: -; d_gene: -; CDR3nt: TGTGCCAGTAGTATAGACTCTTGGGGCACTGAAGCTTTCTTT; CDR3aa: CASSIDSWGTEAFF
j_gene: TRBJ1-5; v_gene: TRBV21-1; abundance: -; d_gene: -; CDR3nt: TGTGCCAGCAGCAGGACCGCCAGCAATCAGCCCCAGCATTTT; CDR3aa: CASSRTASNQPQHF
j_gene: TRBJ2-7; v_gene: TRBV12-3/TRBV12-4; abundance: -; d_gene: -; CDR3nt: TGTGCCAGCAGAGACCAGGGGTACGAGCAGTACTTC; CDR3aa: CASRDQGYEQYF
j_gene: TRBJ1-3; v_gene: TRBV9; abundance: -; d_gene: TRBD1; CDR3nt: TGTGCCAGCAGCGATGGGACAGGGGGCGGAAACACCATATATTTT; CDR3aa: CASSDGTGGGNTIYF
j_gene: TRBJ2-5; v_gene: TRBV19; abundance: -; d_gene: -; CDR3nt: TGTGCCAGTAGTATAGGGGCGTACCAAGAGACCCAGTACTTC; CDR3aa: CASSIGAYQETQYF
j_gene: TRBJ2-5; v_gene: TRBV7-8; abundance: few; d_gene: TRBD1; CDR3nt: TGTGCCAGCAGCGCCGGGACAGGGGGACGGACCCAGTACTTC; CDR3aa: CASSAGTGGRTQYF
j_gene: TRBJ2-2; v_gene: TRBV12-5; abundance: once; d_gene: -; CDR3nt: TGTGCTAGTGCCCCGGCCAGGGACGCGAACACCGGGGAGCTGTTTTTT; CDR3aa: CASAPARDANTGELFF
j_gene: TRBJ1-6; v_gene: TRBV28; abundance: -; d_gene: -; CDR3nt: TGTGCCAGCAGCCCCCTGGGACCCCTCCACTTT; CDR3aa: CASSPLGPLHF
j_gene: TRBJ2-7; v_gene: TRBV4-1; abundance: -; d_gene: -; CDR3nt: TGCGCCAGCAGCCAAGTTACGAGGTTGGCGGACTACGAGCAGTACTTC; CDR3aa: CASSQVTRLADYEQYF
j_gene: TRBJ2-7; v_gene: TRBV7-9; abundance: once; d_gene: -; CDR3nt: TGTGCCAGCAGCTTTGCGGGTAGTGGCGAGCAGTACTTC; CDR3aa: CASSFAGSGEQYF
j_gene: TRBJ1-5; v_gene: TRBV2; abundance: once; d_gene: -; CDR3nt: TGTGCCAGCACTAGTCAGGGAGGGGATCAGCCCCAGCATTTT; CDR3aa: CASTSQGGDQPQHF
j_gene: TRBJ2-3; v_gene: TRBV29-1; abundance: -; d_gene: -; CDR3nt: TGCAGCGCTGTAGGGGACTTCACAGATACGCAGTATTTT; CDR3aa: CSAVGDFTDTQYF
j_gene: TRBJ1-1; v_gene: TRBV7-9; abundance: -; d_gene: -; CDR3nt: TGTGCCAGCAGCGAAGGCTCGGGTAGGACTGAAGCTTTCTTT; CDR3aa: CASSEGSGRTEAFF
j_gene: TRBJ2-7; v_gene: TRBV11-3; abundance: -; d_gene: -; CDR3nt: TGTGCCAGCAGCCCCGACTGGGACTTC; CDR3aa: CASSPDWDF
j_gene: TRBJ1-6; v_gene: TRBV7-9; abundance: -; d_gene: -; CDR3nt: TGTGCCAGCAGCCCGCAGCGGGGGGGCTTATATAATTCACCCCTCCACTTT; CDR3aa: CASSPQRGGLYNSPLHF
j_gene: TRBJ2-5; v_gene: TRBV3-1/TRBV3-2; abundance: -; d_gene: -; CDR3nt: TGTGCCAGCAGCCAAGATGGGAAACAAGAGACCCAGTACTTC; CDR3aa: CASSQDGKQETQYF